Listed below are T cell receptor beta chains from one sample, sequenced in a study of blood T cell repertoires in COVID-19. Sequencing was performed with immunoSEQ multiplex PCR; in TCRdb, only in-frame clones are kept and a portion is missing. In the table there are fewer than 250,000 clones, 85% to 90% of which are singletons. The sequenced material came from PBMCs or T cells enriched from blood (not recorded which). These receptors originate from a man aged 45-60 years who had been exposed to COVID-19. Each CDR3 is given with its conserved first and last residue. A D gene is named only where the DNA matches it firmly. Clone size is not always given. Where it is, it says once, few, many or a class for expanded clones.

D,size,J,V,DNA,CDR3
TRBD2,once,TRBJ2-1,TRBV3-1/TRBV3-2,TGTGCCAGCAGCCAGATAGCGGGAATCATTGATGAGCAGTTCTTC,CASSQIAGIIDEQFF
.,few,TRBJ2-7,TRBV4-1,TGCGCCAGCAGCCAGTGGCAGGGTGAGGAGCAGTACTTC,CASSQWQGEEQYF
.,.,TRBJ1-5,TRBV7-2,TGTGCCAGCAGCTTATATACGGGGGGCTGGAATCAGCCCCAGCATTTT,CASSLYTGGWNQPQHF
.,.,TRBJ1-2,TRBV27,TGTGCCAGCAGTCCCCGGAGGAACTATGGCTACACCTTC,CASSPRRNYGYTF
.,.,TRBJ1-6,TRBV5-4,TGTGCCAGCAGCCGTCCCCCCCTGGAGCCCCTCCACTTT,CASSRPPLEPLHF
.,.,TRBJ2-2,TRBV9,TGTGCCAGCAGCGTAGCCGCACAGTCCGCGAACACCGGGGAGCTGTTTTTT,CASSVAAQSANTGELFF
.,few,TRBJ2-7,TRBV21-1,TGTGCCAGCAGCAACCCAAATAATGGACAAAAGAGCTCCTACGAGCAGTACTTC,CASSNPNNGQKSSYEQYF
TRBD1,.,TRBJ1-4,TRBV5-6,TGTGCCAGCAGGTACCGGGACAGTAATGAAAAACTGTTTTTT,CASRYRDSNEKLFF
.,.,TRBJ1-3,TRBV5-1,TGCGCCAGCAGCTTGGCCACAGGGAATGGAAACACCATATATTTT,CASSLATGNGNTIYF
.,.,TRBJ1-5,TRBV28,TGTGCCAGCAGTTCTCAGGGTTTTGGCAATCAGCCCCAGCATTTT,CASSSQGFGNQPQHF
.,.,TRBJ1-2,TRBV5-4,TGTGCCAGCAGCTTATCGGGATCTAGTAACCGCTATGGCTACACCTTC,CASSLSGSSNRYGYTF
TRBD1,.,TRBJ1-1,TRBV7-9,TGTGCCAGCAGGGACAGGTCTGACACTGAAGCTTTCTTT,CASRDRSDTEAFF
.,once,TRBJ1-2,TRBV6-6,TGTGCCAGCAGTTACGGTTTTAGGGAGTTCGACTATGGCTACACCTTC,CASSYGFREFDYGYTF
.,.,TRBJ1-2,TRBV11-1,TGTGCCAGCAGCCCCGGTATTCGGTTTGGCTACACCTTC,CASSPGIRFGYTF
.,.,TRBJ2-2,TRBV7-9,TGTGCCAGCAGCCCTTCCGGGACTAACACCGGGGAGCTGTTTTTT,CASSPSGTNTGELFF
.,.,TRBJ1-1,TRBV6-5,TGTGCCAGCAGTTTCATGAACACTGAAGCTTTCTTT,CASSFMNTEAFF
TRBD2,.,TRBJ2-1,TRBV9,TGTGCCAGCAGCTGGACTAGCGGGACCAACAATGAGCAGTTCTTC,CASSWTSGTNNEQFF
.,.,TRBJ1-1,TRBV19,TGTGCCAGTAGTATCCACAGGGTAAACACTGAAGCTTTCTTT,CASSIHRVNTEAFF
.,.,TRBJ1-1,TRBV10-1,TGCGCCAGCAGTGAGTCGCAGGGTACTGAAGCTTTCTTT,CASSESQGTEAFF
TRBD1,.,TRBJ2-7,TRBV3-1/TRBV3-2,TGTGCCAGCAGCAGACCGACAGGGGAGAGCTCCTACGAGCAGTACTTC,CASSRPTGESSYEQYF
.,.,TRBJ2-2,TRBV5-1,TGCGCCAGCAGCGAACGCGGGCCGTACACCGGGGAGCTGTTTTTT,CASSERGPYTGELFF
TRBD2,.,TRBJ2-2,TRBV6-6,TGTGCCAGCATCGGACTAGCGGGAGTCAGCACCGGGGAGCTGTTTTTT,CASIGLAGVSTGELFF
.,.,TRBJ1-1,TRBV28,TGTGCCAGCAGTTTAGGGGCAGCCTTGAACACTGAAGCTTTCTTT,CASSLGAALNTEAFF
.,once,TRBJ2-1,TRBV6-5,TGTGCCAGCAGTTACTCGAGGCACGGAGCCTACAATGAGCAGTTCTTC,CASSYSRHGAYNEQFF
.,.,TRBJ2-5,TRBV19,TGTGCCAGTAGTAAAACGGACTTACAAGAGACCCAGTACTTC,CASSKTDLQETQYF
TRBD1,once,TRBJ1-5,TRBV6-5,TGTGCCAGCGGAAAGGGACAGGGCTATAATCAGCCCCAGCATTTT,CASGKGQGYNQPQHF
TRBD1,.,TRBJ1-1,TRBV18,TGTGCCAGCTCACCCCGAACAGGGGCGGCTACTGAAGCTTTCTTT,CASSPRTGAATEAFF
.,.,TRBJ2-1,TRBV14,TGTGCCAGCAGCCAACATCAGGGATATTTTGATGAGCAGTTCTTC,CASSQHQGYFDEQFF
.,.,TRBJ1-6,TRBV4-2,TGTGCCAGCAGCCAAGTTCGGGGGAGGTCACCCCTCCACTTT,CASSQVRGRSPLHF
TRBD1,.,TRBJ1-2,TRBV7-2,TGTGCCAGCAGCTTAGCGACAGGGGCAGCTAACTATGGCTACACCTTC,CASSLATGAANYGYTF
.,.,TRBJ2-1,TRBV2,TGTGCCAGCAGGGAGGGCGGGCACAATGAGCAGTTCTTC,CASREGGHNEQFF
.,.,TRBJ1-1,TRBV28,TGTGCCAGCAGTTTGGAAACAGGTCTGGGGAACACTGAAGCTTTCTTT,CASSLETGLGNTEAFF
TRBD1,.,TRBJ1-5,TRBV15,TGTGCCACCAGCAGACCGGGACAGGGACAGCATTTT,CATSRPGQGQHF
.,.,TRBJ2-5,TRBV21-1,TGTGCCAGCAGCAAAGCGGGCGACAGGGGTAGCCAAGAGACCCAGTACTTC,CASSKAGDRGSQETQYF
.,.,TRBJ1-2,TRBV9,TGTGCCAGTGCTTTAGGGCCCAAGAGGGTGAACTATGGCTACACCTTC,CASALGPKRVNYGYTF
TRBD1,.,TRBJ1-4,TRBV19,TGTGCCAGTAGTACCCAGGGGGCAGGTGAAAAACTGTTTTTT,CASSTQGAGEKLFF
.,.,TRBJ1-5,TRBV4-1,TGCGCCAGCAGCCAAGATTGGACAGATCAGCCCCAGCATTTT,CASSQDWTDQPQHF
.,.,TRBJ2-5,TRBV10-3,TGTGCCATCAGTGTTGGGGCAGGGATGGGGAAAGAGACCCAGTACTTC,CAISVGAGMGKETQYF
.,few,TRBJ1-6,TRBV5-6,TGTGCCAGCAGCTTGACGGACAGCTCACCCCTCCACTTT,CASSLTDSSPLHF
.,.,TRBJ1-1,TRBV10-3,TGTGCCATCACCCTGGCGGACAGGAACACTGAAGCTTTCTTT,CAITLADRNTEAFF
TRBD1,once,TRBJ1-2,TRBV5-6,TGTGCCAGCAGCGGACAGGGCGCGAACTATGGCTACACCTTC,CASSGQGANYGYTF
TRBD2,.,TRBJ2-6,TRBV5-4,TGTGCCAGCAGCTGGACTAGCGCCGCCTCTGGGGCCAACGTCCTGACTTTC,CASSWTSAASGANVLTF
.,.,TRBJ2-3,TRBV6-4,TGTGCCAGCAGTCCCAGGGGAGGGAGCCCAGATACGCAGTATTTT,CASSPRGGSPDTQYF
.,.,TRBJ1-2,TRBV6-6,TGTGCCAGCAGTTCAGGAAACCCACATGGCTACACCTTC,CASSSGNPHGYTF
TRBD1,.,TRBJ2-2,TRBV18,TGTGCCAGCTCACCATTACAGGGGGCGACCGGGGAGCTGTTTTTT,CASSPLQGATGELFF
TRBD1,.,TRBJ1-1,TRBV24-1,TGTGCCACCAGTGAATCCGGGACAGGGGACACTGAAGCTTTCTTT,CATSESGTGDTEAFF